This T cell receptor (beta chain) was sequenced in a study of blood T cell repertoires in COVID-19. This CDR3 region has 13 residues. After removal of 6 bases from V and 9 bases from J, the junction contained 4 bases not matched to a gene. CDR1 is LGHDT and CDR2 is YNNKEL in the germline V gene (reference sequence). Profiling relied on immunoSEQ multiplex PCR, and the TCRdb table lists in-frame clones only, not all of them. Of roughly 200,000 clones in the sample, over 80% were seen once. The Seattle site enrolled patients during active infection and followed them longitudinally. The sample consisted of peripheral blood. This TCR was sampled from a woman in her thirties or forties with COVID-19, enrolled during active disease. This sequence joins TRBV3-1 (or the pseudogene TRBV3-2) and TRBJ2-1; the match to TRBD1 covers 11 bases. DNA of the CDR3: TGTGCCAGCAGGGACGGGACAGGGGGTGAGCAGTTCTTC. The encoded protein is CASRDGTGGEQFF.